This T cell receptor beta chain was recovered during a study of shared clonotypes between healthy human individuals. V was cut by 8 bases and J by 6 bases, with 14 bases left in between. Germline CDR1 reads MNHEY; CDR2 reads SMNVEV (reference sequence). The CDR3 loop spans 14 amino acids. The method was immunoSEQ multiplex PCR; TCRdb's version includes in-frame clones alone and lacks a portion of them. The sample contains hundreds of thousands of clones, roughly 95% of which appear only once. CD8 cells regarded as naive lacked CD45RO, were positively chosen for CCR7, and omitted terminally differentiated effector memory CD45RA+ cells.

Specimen: naive CD8+ T cells sorted from blood. The clonotype was recovered from a woman aged 25 to 39 in good health. The chain carries TRBV27 and TRBJ1-6, with a tentative D call TRBD1 (5 bases). The CDR3 loop is CASCLGASNSPLHF. The DNA for the CDR3 is TGTGCCAGCTGTCTCGGGGCCAGTAATTCACCCCTCCACTTT.